This entry concerns a single T cell receptor (beta chain). Its target is not known. These data are taken from a study of beta chain features in type 1 diabetes. CDR1 and CDR2 from the germline V gene are SGHTA and FQGNSA. CDR3 length: 14 amino acids. The germline V and J ends were trimmed by 3 bases and 4 bases, with 10 bases remaining between them. Isolated RNA was reverse transcribed in full, so expressed TCRB transcripts were sequenced. This table comes from immunoSEQ multiplex PCR, and its TCRdb copy is limited to in-frame clones, with some not included. The top ten hold around 0.02% of the sample, which has about 930,000 clones, 15% to 20% seen once. The study, taken as a whole, reports: Among patients, naive, central memory and Treg TCRB repertoires appeared more similar than among healthy donors.

The receptor's source is a woman aged 18-29 years in good health. The material sequenced was naive CD4+ T cells from blood. This chain links TRBV7-2 with TRBJ2-1; TRBD2 is a possible D gene (6 bases). CDR3 loop: CASSLTRAYNEQFF. In DNA form, the CDR3 reads TGTGCCAGCAGCTTGACTAGGGCTTACAATGAGCAGTTCTTC. Variable domain in full (rest from reference TRBV7-2 and TRBJ2-1): GAGVSQSPSNKVTEKGKDVELRCDPISGHTALYWYRQSLGQGLEFLIYFQGNSAPDKSGLPSDRFSAERTGGSVSTLTIQRTQQEDSAVYLCASSLTRAYNEQFFGPGTRLTVL.